These T cell receptor beta chains were read from a single sample in a study of T cell responses to AZD1222 COVID-19 vaccine. Sequencing was performed with immunoSEQ multiplex PCR; in TCRdb, only in-frame clones are kept and a portion is missing. Here the sample spans around 100,000 clones, 91% being singletons. This material consisted of peripheral blood, taken on day 0 of AZD1222 vaccination. These receptors came from an adult in good health. The CDR3 runs from the conserved cysteine through the conserved F or W. The D gene is left open where the match is weak. The size entry is marked missing in some rows and otherwise reads once, few, many or a size class.

CDR3 protein | CDR3 DNA | clone size | D gene | J gene | V gene
CASSVEGLATDEQFF | TGTGCCAGCAGCGTAGAGGGACTAGCTACGGATGAGCAGTTCTTC | . | TRBD2 | TRBJ2-1 | TRBV9
CASSPRAGEFYEQYF | TGTGCCAGCAGCCCAAGGGCAGGGGAGTTTTACGAGCAGTACTTC | . | . | TRBJ2-7 | TRBV7-7
CASSPRRWGAGVDTQYF | TGTGCCAGCAGCCCAAGGAGGTGGGGGGCGGGAGTGGATACGCAGTATTTT | . | . | TRBJ2-3 | TRBV7-2
CASSLSLLNIQYF | TGTGCCAGCAGTTTATCGCTCTTAAACATTCAGTACTTC | . | . | TRBJ2-4 | TRBV27
CASRDSWREQYF | TGTGCCAGCAGGGACAGTTGGCGCGAGCAGTACTTC | . | . | TRBJ2-7 | TRBV6-6
CASSPFQGNTEAFF | TGTGCCAGCTCACCCTTTCAGGGGAACACTGAAGCTTTCTTT | . | . | TRBJ1-1 | TRBV18
CASSQERLAAYNEQFF | TGTGCCAGCAGCCAGGAGAGACTAGCCGCCTACAATGAGCAGTTCTTC | . | TRBD2 | TRBJ2-1 | TRBV4-2
CASSAQLAGGPYEQYF | TGCGCCAGCAGCGCCCAACTAGCGGGAGGGCCGTACGAGCAGTACTTC | . | TRBD2 | TRBJ2-7 | TRBV5-1
CASSLNYGYTF | TGTGCCAGCAGTTTGAACTATGGCTACACCTTC | . | . | TRBJ1-2 | TRBV12-3/TRBV12-4
CASSLGGFNTEAFF | TGTGCCAGCAGCTTAGGAGGGTTTAACACTGAAGCTTTCTTT | . | . | TRBJ1-1 | TRBV7-2
CASSTSGRTGELFF | TGTGCCAGTAGTACGTCGGGGAGGACCGGGGAGCTGTTTTTT | once | . | TRBJ2-2 | TRBV19
CASSRTWTRGTEAFF | TGTGCCAGCAGCCGGACATGGACAAGGGGCACTGAAGCTTTCTTT | . | . | TRBJ1-1 | TRBV7-9
CASSLYTGLNTEAFF | TGTGCCAGCAGTTTGTACACAGGCCTGAACACTGAAGCTTTCTTT | . | . | TRBJ1-1 | TRBV28
CATQGRGRLYGYTF | TGTGCCACCCAAGGGAGGGGAAGACTATATGGCTACACCTTC | . | . | TRBJ1-2 | TRBV6-5
CATSRDQGTGNSPLHF | TGTGCCACCAGCAGAGATCAGGGGACAGGAAATTCACCCCTCCACTTT | once | TRBD1 | TRBJ1-6 | TRBV15
CASSVVGGGNYGYTF | TGTGCCAGCAGCGTAGTGGGTGGGGGTAACTATGGCTACACCTTC | . | . | TRBJ1-2 | TRBV9
CASSDRTGSEAFF | TGTGCCAGCAGCGACAGGACAGGATCTGAAGCTTTCTTT | . | TRBD1 | TRBJ1-1 | TRBV9
CASSFPATGAYEQYF | TGTGCCAGCAGCTTCCCGGCGACAGGGGCCTACGAGCAGTACTTC | . | TRBD1 | TRBJ2-7 | TRBV7-9
CASSQDPDSRSVYGYTF | TGCGCCAGCAGCCAAGATCCCGACAGTCGATCCGTCTATGGCTACACCTTC | . | . | TRBJ1-2 | TRBV4-3
CASSATSGFYNEQFF | TGTGCCAGCAGCGCGACTAGCGGGTTTTACAATGAGCAGTTCTTC | . | TRBD2 | TRBJ2-1 | TRBV9
CASSFVGDSLKGNEQFF | TGTGCCAGCAGCTTCGTAGGGGACTCCTTAAAGGGCAATGAGCAGTTCTTC | . | . | TRBJ2-1 | TRBV13
CASSYSRGGPLNEQFF | TGTGCCAGCAGTTACTCTCGCGGGGGGCCCCTGAATGAGCAGTTCTTC | once | TRBD2 | TRBJ2-1 | TRBV6-5
CASSLRRRNTEAFF | TGTGCCAGCAGTTTACGTCGGCGAAACACTGAAGCTTTCTTT | . | . | TRBJ1-1 | TRBV28
CATSRDWTGFYEQYF | TGTGCCACCAGCAGGGACTGGACAGGATTCTACGAGCAGTACTTC | . | TRBD1 | TRBJ2-7 | TRBV15
CASSPLADNEQFF | TGTGCCAGCTCACCACTGGCGGACAATGAGCAGTTCTTC | . | . | TRBJ2-1 | TRBV18
CASSSTLATNEKLFF | TGTGCCAGCAGTAGCACGCTCGCAACTAATGAAAAACTGTTTTTT | . | . | TRBJ1-4 | TRBV7-3
CASSSGLGGPYEQYF | TGTGCCAGCAGCTCAGGGCTCGGGGGACCCTACGAGCAGTACTTC | . | . | TRBJ2-7 | TRBV11-2
CATSEGLGNTIYF | TGTGCCACCAGTGAAGGATTAGGAAACACCATATATTTT | few | . | TRBJ1-3 | TRBV24-1
CASSLVGDRFGYTF | TGTGCCAGCAGCTTGGTGGGGGACAGGTTTGGCTACACCTTC | . | TRBD1 | TRBJ1-2 | TRBV5-6
CASSPKLAGDTQYF | TGTGCCAGCTCACCAAAACTAGCGGGGGATACGCAGTATTTT | . | TRBD2 | TRBJ2-3 | TRBV18
CASSPPEAAPWGTQYF | TGTGCCAGCTCACCACCCGAGGCGGCCCCTTGGGGGACGCAGTATTTT | . | . | TRBJ2-3 | TRBV18
CASSQDSPLAGATYNEQFF | TGTGCCAGCAGCCAAGATTCTCCCCTCGCGGGAGCCACCTACAATGAGCAGTTCTTC | once | TRBD2 | TRBJ2-1 | TRBV3-1/TRBV3-2
CASRTGSGGYTF | TGTGCCAGCAGGACAGGGTCAGGCGGCTACACCTTC | . | TRBD1 | TRBJ1-2 | TRBV6-5
CASRLIQGADEQYF | TGCGCCAGCAGGCTAATCCAGGGGGCGGACGAGCAGTACTTC | . | TRBD1 | TRBJ2-7 | TRBV5-1
CASSLDTTGGVHGYTF | TGCGCCAGCAGCTTGGATACGACAGGGGGTGTTCATGGCTACACCTTC | . | TRBD1 | TRBJ1-2 | TRBV5-1
CASSQDEGNTDTQYF | TGTGCCAGCAGCCAAGATGAGGGAAACACAGATACGCAGTATTTT | . | . | TRBJ2-3 | TRBV3-1/TRBV3-2
CASSRQANEQFF | TGTGCCAGCAGTCGACAGGCTAATGAGCAGTTCTTC | . | . | TRBJ2-1 | TRBV12-3/TRBV12-4
CASSYSTATYEQYF | TGTGCCAGCAGTTACTCGACGGCGACCTACGAGCAGTACTTC | . | . | TRBJ2-7 | TRBV6-5